Listed here is a single T cell receptor (beta chain). Its cognate antigen is unknown. PCR involved 60 Vbeta and 13 Jbeta primers. Profiling relied on immunoSEQ multiplex PCR, and the TCRdb table lists in-frame clones only, not all of them. The sample has approximately 100,000 clones; about three quarters are singletons. These data are taken from a study of cytomegalovirus exposure and HLA in healthy donors. Across the whole study: Earlier findings included roughly 100 million unique TCR beta sequences obtained from 150 million to 200 million T cells. Findings and limits, study-wide: A classifier reportedly called cytomegalovirus status with high sensitivity and specificity. The authors enumerated 150 to 200 TCR beta chains as linked to cytomegalovirus.

Germline V gene sequence: CDR1 SGDLS, CDR2 YYNGEE. V trimming: 4 bases; J trimming: 5 bases; junction bases outside the gene matches: 9. The CDR3 has 15 residues. At sampling all donors were nominally healthy, likely with unrecorded immune exposures. This TCR was sampled from a woman younger than 30 in good health and CMV-seropositive. The rearrangement joins TRBV9 to TRBJ2-1, with TRBD2 matching over 7 bases. The sequenced material came from PBMCs. The CDR3: CASSKEGREDNEQFF. CDR3 coding DNA: TGTGCCAGCAGCAAAGAGGGGAGGGAGGACAATGAGCAGTTCTTC.